The 28 T cell receptor beta chains in this list originate from one sample, sequenced in a study of blood T cell repertoires in COVID-19. Data came from immunoSEQ multiplex PCR; TCRdb stores just in-frame clones and leaves some out. This sample yields 250,000 to 350,000 clones, of which 75% to 90% are seen a single time; about 2.7% belongs to the top ten. Material: PBMCs or T cells enriched from blood (not recorded which). These receptors originate from a woman aged 45-65 years who had recovered from COVID-19.

The gene calls are TRBV19 and TRBJ1-1; the D gene is possibly TRBD1 (5 bases). The CDR3 loop spans 14 amino acids. Between the trimmed V and J ends, which lost 5 bases and 0 bases, there was a span of 10 bases. CDR1 and CDR2 (germline): LNHDA, SQIVND (reference sequence). The CDR3 reads CASSVRQMNTEAFF. The CDR3 DNA follows: TGTGCCAGTAGTGTTCGACAGATGAACACTGAAGCTTTCTTT.

The J gene is TRBJ2-2, the V gene TRBV7-6; possible D gene TRBD1, 6 bases. Germline loops: CDR1 SGHVS, CDR2 FNYEAQ. Deletions cut 2 bases from V and 6 bases from J, with 10 bases between. The CDR3 contains 14 residues. The CDR3 nucleotides read TGTGCCAGCAGCTTAAACAGGGTCGCCGGGGAGCTGTTTTTT. It specifies CASSLNRVAGELFF.

The rearrangement uses TRBV27 and TRBJ1-5; tentative D call: TRBD1 (6 bases). CDR1 and CDR2 (germline): MNHEY, SMNVEV (reference sequence). The V gene lost 6 bases and the J gene lost 0 bases, with 9 bases spanning the gap. This CDR3 has 14 residues. CDR3 DNA: TGTGCCAGCAGGGGACAATTTAGCAATCAGCCCCAGCATTTT. It yields the protein CASRGQFSNQPQHF.

The chain is built from TRBV15 and TRBJ1-2; weak D call: TRBD1 (5 bases). Trimming removed 2 bases at V and 7 bases at J, with 14 bases between. The CDR3 has 14 amino acids. From germline, CDR1 is LNHNV and CDR2 YYDKDF (reference sequence). This CDR3 reads CATSRTIVGVGYTF. DNA of the CDR3: TGTGCCACCAGCAGAACTATAGTAGGGGTTGGCTACACCTTC. Full variable domain (missing parts from reference TRBV15 and TRBJ1-2): DAMVIQNPRYQVTQFGKPVTLSCSQTLNHNVMYWYQQKSSQAPKLLFHYYDKDFNNEADTPDNFQSRRPNTSFCFLDIRSPGLGDTAMYLCATSRTIVGVGYTFGSGTRLTVV.

The chain has TRBV5-1 and TRBJ2-3, with 10 nucleotides matching TRBD2. Germline loops: CDR1 SGHRS, CDR2 YFSETQ. This CDR3 contains 18 residues. V shed 0 bases, J shed 4 bases, and the junction held 11 bases outside the gene matches. CDR3 loop: CASSLEASGRSPSDTQYF. CDR3 coding DNA: TGCGCCAGCAGCTTGGAGGCTAGCGGGAGATCCCCCTCAGATACGCAGTATTTT.

The chain links TRBV12-3 or TRBV12-4 to TRBJ2-1, with D maybe TRBD2 (6 bases). This CDR3 comprises 12 residues. V gave up 3 bases and J gave up 10 bases, with 10 bases separating them. The CDR3 coding sequence is TGTGCCAGCAGTTTTTCGGGAGACGAGCAGTTCTTC. Residues: CASSFSGDEQFF.

On this clone itself: Distinct nucleotide sequences in the sample also encode this CDR3. V usage is TRBV9 and J usage is TRBJ2-6; tentatively, D is TRBD1 (5 bases). The CDR3 is made up of 15 amino acids. Germline CDR1 and CDR2: SGDLS and YYNGEE. V was clipped by 0 bases and J by 1 base, with 5 bases between them. The CDR3, as DNA: TGTGCCAGCAGCGTAGGACAGTCTGGGGCCAACGTCCTGACTTTC. Its protein product is CASSVGQSGANVLTF.

This chain uses TRBV29-1 with TRBJ2-5, with TRBD1 as a possible D gene (6 bases). CDR1 SQVTM and CDR2 ANQGSEA come from the germline V gene. The germline V and J ends were trimmed by 6 bases and 4 bases, with 12 bases remaining between them. The length of the CDR3 is 12 residues. Here the CDR3 reads CSVLQGPETQYF. CDR3 DNA: TGCAGCGTATTACAGGGCCCAGAGACCCAGTACTTC.

The chain joins TRBV5-1 to TRBJ2-5; D is possibly TRBD2 (6 bases). Germline V gene lookup returns CDR1 SGHRS and CDR2 YFSETQ. V was clipped by 4 bases and J by 1 base, with 8 bases between them. The CDR3 has 13 amino acids. CDR3 DNA: TGCGCCAGCAGCCGGGAGATCCAAGAGACCCAGTACTTC. It is translated as CASSREIQETQYF.

The chain couples TRBV12-5 to TRBJ2-1, with TRBD1 matching over 8 bases. The CDR3 contains 13 residues. Trimming at V came to 0 bases and at J to 10 bases, leaving 2 bases not matched to a gene. Germline V gives CDR1 LGHNT, CDR2 FRNRAP. CDR3 nucleotide sequence: TGTGCTAGTGGTTTGGTACAGGGGGAGGAGCAGTTCTTC. It translates to CASGLVQGEEQFF.

V and J are TRBV7-8 and TRBJ1-1, with D possibly matching TRBD1 (5 bases). Deletions cut 5 bases from V and 3 bases from J, with 16 bases between. The CDR3 totals 15 residues. Looked up from germline, CDR1 is SGHVS and CDR2 is FQNEAQ. CDR3 sequence: CASSLLRVRDTEAFF. In nucleotides, the CDR3 is TGTGCCAGCAGCCTCCTCAGGGTTCGGGACACTGAAGCTTTCTTT.

The chain carries TRBV4-3 and TRBJ2-7, with TRBD1 as a possible D gene (5 bases). Germline CDR1 and CDR2: LGHNA and YSLEER. V was clipped by 1 base and J by 6 bases, with 10 bases between them. This CDR3 comprises 13 residues. CDR3 nucleotide sequence: TGCGCCAGCAGCCAAGTGGGGCAGTCCGAGCAGTACTTC. Amino acids: CASSQVGQSEQYF.

This clone has ten or more counts. The chain employs TRBV25-1 and TRBJ1-4, with TRBD1 matching 8 bases. The length of the CDR3 is 13 residues. The trim removed 6 bases at V and 12 bases at J, leaving 9 bases unmatched. Germline-derived CDR1 and CDR2 are MGHDK and SYGVNS. The CDR3 reads CASRTGGGLELFF. CDR3 DNA sequence: TGTGCCAGCAGAACAGGGGGAGGGCTCGAACTGTTTTTT. The full variable domain, rest sourced from reference TRBV25-1 and TRBJ1-4, is EADIYQTPRYLVIGTGKKITLECSQTMGHDKMYWYQQDPGMELHLIHYSYGVNSTEKGDLSSESTVSRIRTEHFPLTLESARPSHTSQYLCASRTGGGLELFFGSGTQLSVL.

This clone was detected only once. This chain links TRBV7-2 with TRBJ2-3; D might be TRBD1 (6 bases). In germline, CDR1 is SGHTA, CDR2 FQGNSA. This CDR3 region has 13 residues. Trimming pared 1 base from V and 4 bases from J, leaving 6 bases between. The CDR3 nucleotides read TGTGCCAGCAGCTTAGGGACAGCAGATACGCAGTATTTT. As protein: CASSLGTADTQYF.

The J gene is TRBJ1-4, the V gene TRBV3-1 (or the pseudogene TRBV3-2), with D possibly matching TRBD1 (5 bases). Germline V gives CDR1 LGHDT, CDR2 YNNKEL (reference sequence). The CDR3 has 14 amino acids. V lost 1 base and J lost 7, with 10 bases in between. The CDR3, as DNA: TGTGCCAGCAGCCAAGGACAGACCATTGAAAAACTGTTTTTT. Protein sequence: CASSQGQTIEKLFF.

The genes are TRBV11-2 and TRBJ2-6; unclear D gene. The germline gives CDR1 SGHAT, CDR2 FQNNGV. V was pared by 5 bases and J by 0 bases, with 11 bases between. The CDR3 totals 16 residues. The CDR3 loop reads CASSPSSPSGANVLTF. For the CDR3, the DNA is TGTGCCAGCAGCCCTAGTAGCCCCTCTGGGGCCAACGTCCTGACTTTC.

This rearrangement joins TRBV3-1 (or the pseudogene TRBV3-2) to TRBJ1-6; 11 bases are shared with TRBD1. This CDR3 is 16 amino acids long. Germline V gene lookup returns CDR1 LGHDT and CDR2 YNNKEL (reference sequence). With V trimmed by 2 bases and J by 14 bases, 11 bases remained unmatched. CDR3 sequence reads: CASSQRRGTGGSTLHF. CDR3 nucleotides: TGTGCCAGCAGCCAAAGGCGGGGGACAGGGGGTTCGACCCTCCACTTT.

J is TRBJ2-3 and V is TRBV3-1 (or the pseudogene TRBV3-2), with a weak D call TRBD2 (6 bases). The length of the CDR3 is 15 residues. Germline V lookup: CDR1 LGHDT, CDR2 YNNKEL (reference sequence). With 4 bases removed from V and 4 bases from J, the gap between germline ends came to 15 bases. This CDR3 is CASSPWDSSADTQYF. DNA for the CDR3: TGTGCCAGCAGCCCATGGGACTCGTCTGCAGATACGCAGTATTTT.

This clone was recorded only once. This sequence joins TRBV28 and TRBJ1-3, with D possibly matching TRBD1 (6 bases). The ends were cut back, 10 bases at V and 8 bases at J, with 12 bases in the middle. The CDR3 extends over 11 amino acids. Germline CDR1 is MDHEN and CDR2 is SYDVKM. The CDR3 bases are TGTGCCACCTACAGGGTGGACACCATATATTTT. This codes for CATYRVDTIYF. The complete variable domain, with remaining parts taken from reference TRBV28 and TRBJ1-3, reads DVKVTQSSRYLVKRTGEKVFLECVQDMDHENMFWYRQDPGLGLRLIYFSYDVKMKEKGDIPEGYSVSREKKERFSLILESASTNQTSMYLCATYRVDTIYFGEGSWLTVV.

The rearrangement links TRBV9 to TRBJ2-3, with 11 bases lining up with TRBD2. The CDR3 has 17 amino acids. The V and J ends lost 4 bases and 2 bases, in that order; junction bases with no gene match: 9. Germline V gene lookup returns CDR1 SGDLS and CDR2 YYNGEE. CDR3 amino acids: CASSPLSGGAPTDTQYF. CDR3 nucleotide sequence: TGTGCCAGCAGCCCCCTTAGCGGGGGGGCCCCCACAGATACGCAGTATTTT.

This sequence joins TRBV2 and TRBJ1-2; a possible D gene is TRBD1 (5 bases). The CDR3 totals 16 residues. Germline V lookup: CDR1 SNHLY, CDR2 FYNNEI. Trimming removed 6 bases at V and 1 base at J, with 18 bases between. CDR3 in DNA: TGTGCCAGCAGGCTCTTGTTGGGGGGTATTAACTATGGCTACACCTTC. This translates into CASRLLLGGINYGYTF.

The chain is built from TRBV6-5 and TRBJ1-2; 7 bases match TRBD1. CDR3 length equals 14 residues. From germline, CDR1 is MNHEY and CDR2 SVGAGI. The trim removed 6 bases at V and 7 bases at J, leaving 11 bases unmatched. The CDR3 reads CASRPGQSGFGYTF. Written as DNA, the CDR3 is TGTGCCAGCAGGCCGGGACAGAGCGGATTTGGCTACACCTTC.

The rearrangement links TRBV2 to TRBJ2-1; TRBD1 aligns across 7 bases. CDR1 is SNHLY and CDR2 is FYNNEI in the germline V gene. This CDR3 has 12 residues. J lost 3 bases, V lost 11 bases, and 4 bases had no gene match. The CDR3 is CAGGQNYNEQFF. Here the CDR3 DNA reads TGTGCCGGGGGACAGAACTACAATGAGCAGTTCTTC.

A single count supports this clone. The V call is TRBV9, the J call TRBJ2-7; no reliable D call. CDR3 size: 14 residues. Germline lookup yields CDR1 SGDLS and CDR2 YYNGEE. Between the trimmed V and J ends, which lost 4 bases and 2 bases, there was a span of 13 bases. The CDR3: CASSTTQLAYEQYF. CDR3 bases: TGTGCCAGCAGCACTACCCAATTAGCCTACGAGCAGTACTTC.

This clone is a singleton in its sample. J is TRBJ2-7 and V is TRBV5-1; TRBD2 aligns across 8 bases. The V and J ends lost 10 bases and 0 bases, in that order; junction bases with no gene match: 9. Per germline, CDR1 SGHRS and CDR2 YFSETQ. The CDR3 spans 14 residues. The CDR3 loop is CAAGGGGNSYEQYF. In DNA, the CDR3 is TGCGCCGCCGGGGGCGGGGGGAACTCCTACGAGCAGTACTTC.

The rearrangement uses TRBV27 and TRBJ1-1; 7 nucleotides match TRBD1. This CDR3 contains 15 residues. Unmatched junction bases numbered 10, after V lost 6 bases and J lost 3 bases. CDR1 is MNHEY, CDR2 SMNVEV, per germline (reference sequence). CDR3 loop: CASRETGRLYTEAFF. Written as DNA, the CDR3 is TGTGCCAGCAGGGAGACAGGGAGGTTGTACACTGAAGCTTTCTTT.

This clone was observed a few times. The CDR3, as DNA: TGTGCCAGCAGTGATGCCCAGGGGGCAAGCTATGGCTACACCTTC. Protein product: CASSDAQGASYGYTF. The rearrangement joins TRBV6-1 to TRBJ1-2; TRBD1 aligns across 8 bases. CDR1 MNHNS and CDR2 SASEGT come from the germline V gene. V trimming: 3 bases; J trimming: 4 bases; junction bases outside the gene matches: 7. CDR3 size: 15 residues.

This clone occurred once. The CDR3 here is CASSSTPTRPSRGYTF. CDR3 DNA: TGTGCCAGCAGTTCGACCCCGACTCGTCCTAGTCGTGGCTACACCTTC. The V gene is TRBV6-2 or TRBV6-3, the J gene TRBJ1-2, with no clear D. Trimming removed 4 bases from V and 7 bases from J, with 22 bases in between. This CDR3 is built from 16 residues. In germline, CDR1 is MNHEY, CDR2 SVGEGT.